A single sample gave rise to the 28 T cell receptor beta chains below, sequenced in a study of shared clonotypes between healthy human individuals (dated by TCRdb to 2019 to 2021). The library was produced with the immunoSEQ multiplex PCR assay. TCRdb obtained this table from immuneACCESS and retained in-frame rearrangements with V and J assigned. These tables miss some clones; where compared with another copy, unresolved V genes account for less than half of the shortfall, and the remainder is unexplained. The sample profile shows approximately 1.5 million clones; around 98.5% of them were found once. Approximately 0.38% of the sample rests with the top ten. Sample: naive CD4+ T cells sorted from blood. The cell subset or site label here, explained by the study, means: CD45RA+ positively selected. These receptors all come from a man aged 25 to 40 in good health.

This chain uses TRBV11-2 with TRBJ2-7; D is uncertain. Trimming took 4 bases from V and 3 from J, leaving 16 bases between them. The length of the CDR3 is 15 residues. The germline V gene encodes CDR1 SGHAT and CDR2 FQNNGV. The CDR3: CASSSGLWNNYEQYF. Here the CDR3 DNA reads TGTGCCAGCAGCTCCGGGCTGTGGAACAACTACGAGCAGTACTTC.

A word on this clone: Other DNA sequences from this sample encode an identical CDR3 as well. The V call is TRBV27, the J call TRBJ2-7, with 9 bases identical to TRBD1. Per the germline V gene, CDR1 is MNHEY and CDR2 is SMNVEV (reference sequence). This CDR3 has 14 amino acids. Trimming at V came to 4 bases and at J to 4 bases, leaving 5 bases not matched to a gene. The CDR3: CASSSGQGLYEQYF. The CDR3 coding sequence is TGTGCCAGCAGTTCGGGACAGGGATTATACGAGCAGTACTTC.

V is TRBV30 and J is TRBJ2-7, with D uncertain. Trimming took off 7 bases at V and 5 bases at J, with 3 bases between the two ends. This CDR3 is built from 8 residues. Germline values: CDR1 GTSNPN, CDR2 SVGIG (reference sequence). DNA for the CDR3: TGTGCCTTACACGAGCAGTACTTC. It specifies CALHEQYF.

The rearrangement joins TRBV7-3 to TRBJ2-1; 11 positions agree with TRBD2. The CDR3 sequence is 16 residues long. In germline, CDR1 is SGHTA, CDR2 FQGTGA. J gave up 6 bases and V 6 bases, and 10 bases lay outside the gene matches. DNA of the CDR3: TGTGCCAGCAGTTACCAACTAGCGGGAGACGTCAATGAGCAGTTCTTC. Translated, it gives CASSYQLAGDVNEQFF.

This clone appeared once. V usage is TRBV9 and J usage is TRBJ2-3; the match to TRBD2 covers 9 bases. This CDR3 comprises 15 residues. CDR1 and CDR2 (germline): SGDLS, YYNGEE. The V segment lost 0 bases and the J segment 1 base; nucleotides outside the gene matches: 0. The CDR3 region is CASSVEREGTDTQYF. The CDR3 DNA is TGTGCCAGCAGCGTAGAGCGGGAGGGCACAGATACGCAGTATTTT. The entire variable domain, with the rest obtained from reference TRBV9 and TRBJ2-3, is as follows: DSGVTQTPKHLITATGQRVTLRCSPRSGDLSVYWYQQSLDQGLQFLIQYYNGEERAKGNILERFSAQQFPDLHSELNLSSLELGDSALYFCASSVEREGTDTQYFGPGTRLTVL.

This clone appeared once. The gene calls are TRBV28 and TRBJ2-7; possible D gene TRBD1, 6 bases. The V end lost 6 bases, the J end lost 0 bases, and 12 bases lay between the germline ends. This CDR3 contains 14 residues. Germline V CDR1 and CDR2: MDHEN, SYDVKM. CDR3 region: CASRGQLSSYEQYF. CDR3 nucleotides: TGTGCCAGCAGAGGACAGCTTAGCTCCTACGAGCAGTACTTC.

Written as DNA, the CDR3 is TGTGCCAGCAGTGACATGGACACCGGGGGTCTCAATCAGCCCCAGCATTTT. Translated, it gives CASSDMDTGGLNQPQHF. The chain is built from TRBV6-4 and TRBJ1-5; weak D call: TRBD1 (5 bases). The CDR3 runs 17 residues. CDR1 MRHNA and CDR2 SNTAGT come from the germline V gene. Trimming removed 2 bases from V and 3 bases from J, with 17 bases in between.

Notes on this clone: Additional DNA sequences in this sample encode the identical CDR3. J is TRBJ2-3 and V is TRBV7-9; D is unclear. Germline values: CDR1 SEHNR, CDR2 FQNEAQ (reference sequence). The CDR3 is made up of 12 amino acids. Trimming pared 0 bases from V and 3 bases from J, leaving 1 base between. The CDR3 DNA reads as TGTGCCAGCAGCTTAGCTACAGATACGCAGTATTTT. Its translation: CASSLATDTQYF.

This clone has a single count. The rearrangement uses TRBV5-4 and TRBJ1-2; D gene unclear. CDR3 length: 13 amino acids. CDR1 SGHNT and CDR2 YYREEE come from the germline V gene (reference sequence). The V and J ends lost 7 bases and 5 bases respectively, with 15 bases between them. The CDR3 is CASGQDLKYGYTF. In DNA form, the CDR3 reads TGTGCCAGCGGCCAGGACCTCAAGTATGGCTACACCTTC.

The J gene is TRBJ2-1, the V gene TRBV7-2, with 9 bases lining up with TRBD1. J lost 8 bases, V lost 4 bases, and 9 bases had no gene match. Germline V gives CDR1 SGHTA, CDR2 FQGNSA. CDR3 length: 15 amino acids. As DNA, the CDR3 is TGTGCCAGCAGCTCCACAGGGGGCGTAGGATATGAGCAGTTCTTC. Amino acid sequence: CASSSTGGVGYEQFF.

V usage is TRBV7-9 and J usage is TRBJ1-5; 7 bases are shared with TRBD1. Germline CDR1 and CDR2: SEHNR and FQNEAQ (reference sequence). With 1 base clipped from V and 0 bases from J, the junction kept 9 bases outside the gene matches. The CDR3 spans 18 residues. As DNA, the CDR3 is TGTGCCAGCAGCTTAGTACCCTTGGGACAGCCTAGCAATCAGCCCCAGCATTTT. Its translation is CASSLVPLGQPSNQPQHF.

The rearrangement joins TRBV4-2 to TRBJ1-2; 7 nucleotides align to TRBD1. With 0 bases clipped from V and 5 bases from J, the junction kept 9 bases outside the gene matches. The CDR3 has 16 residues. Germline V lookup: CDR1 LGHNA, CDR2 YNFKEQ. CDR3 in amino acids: CASSQDTQQGRYGYTF. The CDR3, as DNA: TGTGCCAGCAGCCAAGATACCCAACAGGGGAGGTATGGCTACACCTTC.

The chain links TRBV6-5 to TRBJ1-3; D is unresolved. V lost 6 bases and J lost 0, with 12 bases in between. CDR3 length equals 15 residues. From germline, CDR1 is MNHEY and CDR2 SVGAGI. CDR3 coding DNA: TGTGCCAGCAGACCTCCGGCCAACTCTGGAAACACCATATATTTT. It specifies CASRPPANSGNTIYF.

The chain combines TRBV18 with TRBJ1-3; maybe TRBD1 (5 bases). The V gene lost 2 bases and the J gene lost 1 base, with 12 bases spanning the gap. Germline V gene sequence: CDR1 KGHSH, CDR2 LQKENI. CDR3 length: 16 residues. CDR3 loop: CASSPSDRRSGNTIYF. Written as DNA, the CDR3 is TGTGCCAGCTCACCATCTGACAGAAGATCTGGAAACACCATATATTTT.

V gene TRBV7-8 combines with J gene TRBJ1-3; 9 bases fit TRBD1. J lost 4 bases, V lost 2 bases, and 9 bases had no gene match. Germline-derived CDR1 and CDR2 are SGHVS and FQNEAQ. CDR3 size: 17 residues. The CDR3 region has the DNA TGTGCCAGCAGCTTATCTCCCGGGACAGGGTCGGGAAACACCATATATTTT. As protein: CASSLSPGTGSGNTIYF.

CDR3 in DNA: TGTGCCAGCAGCCGAACTAGTTTGTCGGATACGCAGTATTTT. It specifies CASSRTSLSDTQYF. This chain uses TRBV7-2 with TRBJ2-3, with D possibly matching TRBD2 (5 bases). Trimming left V 5 bases short and J 6 bases short, with 15 bases between. The CDR3 is 14 residues long. Looked up from germline, CDR1 is SGHTA and CDR2 is FQGNSA.

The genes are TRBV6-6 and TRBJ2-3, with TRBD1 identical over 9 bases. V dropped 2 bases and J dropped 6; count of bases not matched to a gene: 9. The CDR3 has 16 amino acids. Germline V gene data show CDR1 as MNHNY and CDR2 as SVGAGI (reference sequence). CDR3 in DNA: TGTGCCAGCAGTTACAGGCTGACAGGGGGTAAGGATACGCAGTATTTT. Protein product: CASSYRLTGGKDTQYF.

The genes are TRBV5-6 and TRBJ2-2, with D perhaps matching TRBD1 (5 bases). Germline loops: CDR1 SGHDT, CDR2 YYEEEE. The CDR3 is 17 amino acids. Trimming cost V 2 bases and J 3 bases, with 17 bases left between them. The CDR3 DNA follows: TGTGCCAGCAGCTTAACAGGCTTGGGTTTGTACACCGGGGAGCTGTTTTTT. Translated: CASSLTGLGLYTGELFF.

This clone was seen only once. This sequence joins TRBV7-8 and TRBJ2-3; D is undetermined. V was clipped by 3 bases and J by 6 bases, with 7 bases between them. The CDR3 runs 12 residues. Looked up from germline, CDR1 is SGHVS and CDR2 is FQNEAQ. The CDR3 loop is CASSLSADTQYF. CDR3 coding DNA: TGTGCCAGCAGCTTGTCAGCGGATACGCAGTATTTT.

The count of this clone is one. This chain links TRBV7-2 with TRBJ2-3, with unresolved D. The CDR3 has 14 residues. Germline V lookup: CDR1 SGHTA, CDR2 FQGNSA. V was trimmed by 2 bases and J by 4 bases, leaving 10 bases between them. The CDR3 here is CASSLTLNADTQYF. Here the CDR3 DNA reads TGTGCCAGCAGCTTAACCCTCAATGCAGATACGCAGTATTTT.

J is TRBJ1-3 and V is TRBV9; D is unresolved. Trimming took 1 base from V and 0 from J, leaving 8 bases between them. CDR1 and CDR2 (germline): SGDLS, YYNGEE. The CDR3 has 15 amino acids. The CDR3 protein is CASSVTFFSGNTIYF. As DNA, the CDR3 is TGTGCCAGCAGCGTAACATTCTTCTCTGGAAACACCATATATTTT.

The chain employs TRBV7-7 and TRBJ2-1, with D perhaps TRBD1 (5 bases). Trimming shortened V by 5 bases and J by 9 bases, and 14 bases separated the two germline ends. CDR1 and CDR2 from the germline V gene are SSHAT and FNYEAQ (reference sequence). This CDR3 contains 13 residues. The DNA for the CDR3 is TGTGCCAGCAGCCCAAAGCCGCAGGGTGAGCAGTTCTTC. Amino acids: CASSPKPQGEQFF.

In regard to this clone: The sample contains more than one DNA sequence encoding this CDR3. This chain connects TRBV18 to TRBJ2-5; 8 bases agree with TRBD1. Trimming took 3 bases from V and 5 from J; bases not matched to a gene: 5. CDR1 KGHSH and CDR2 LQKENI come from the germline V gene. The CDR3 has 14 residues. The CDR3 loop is CASSPLDREETQYF. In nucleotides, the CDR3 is TGTGCCAGCTCACCGTTGGACAGGGAGGAGACCCAGTACTTC. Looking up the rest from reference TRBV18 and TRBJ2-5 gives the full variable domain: NAGVMQNPRHLVRRRGQEARLRCSPMKGHSHVYWYRQLPEEGLKFMVYLQKENIIDESGMPKERFSAEFPKEGPSILRIQQVVRGDSAAYFCASSPLDREETQYFGPGTRLLVL.

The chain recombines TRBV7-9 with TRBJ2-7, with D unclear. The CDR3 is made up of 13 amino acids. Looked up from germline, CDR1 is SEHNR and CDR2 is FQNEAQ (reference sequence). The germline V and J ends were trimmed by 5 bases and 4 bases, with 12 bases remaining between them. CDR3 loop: CASSPIQSYEQYF. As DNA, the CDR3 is TGTGCCAGCAGCCCAATCCAATCTTACGAGCAGTACTTC. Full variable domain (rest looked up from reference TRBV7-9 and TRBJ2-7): DTGVSQNPRHKITKRGQNVTFRCDPISEHNRLYWYRQTLGQGPEFLTYFQNEAQLEKSRLLSDRFSAERPKGSFSTLEIQRTEQGDSAMYLCASSPIQSYEQYFGPGTRLTVT.

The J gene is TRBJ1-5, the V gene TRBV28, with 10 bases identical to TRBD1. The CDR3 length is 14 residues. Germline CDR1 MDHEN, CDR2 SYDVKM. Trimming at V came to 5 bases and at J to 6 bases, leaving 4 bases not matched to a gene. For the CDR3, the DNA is TGTGCCAGCAGTACCGGACAGGGGGGTCAGCCCCAGCATTTT. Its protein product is CASSTGQGGQPQHF.

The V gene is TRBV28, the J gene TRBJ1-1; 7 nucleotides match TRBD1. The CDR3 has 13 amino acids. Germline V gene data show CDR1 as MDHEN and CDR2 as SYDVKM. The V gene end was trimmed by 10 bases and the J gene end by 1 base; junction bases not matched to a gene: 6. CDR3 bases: TGTGCCACCAGGGACAGCTCGAACACTGAAGCTTTCTTT. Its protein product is CATRDSSNTEAFF.

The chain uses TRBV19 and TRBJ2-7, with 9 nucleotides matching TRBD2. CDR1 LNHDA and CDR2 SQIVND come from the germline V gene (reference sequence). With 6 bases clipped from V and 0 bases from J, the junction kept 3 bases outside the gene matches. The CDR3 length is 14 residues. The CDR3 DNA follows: TGTGCCAGTAGGGTTAGCGGGAGCTCCTACGAGCAGTACTTC. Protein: CASRVSGSSYEQYF.

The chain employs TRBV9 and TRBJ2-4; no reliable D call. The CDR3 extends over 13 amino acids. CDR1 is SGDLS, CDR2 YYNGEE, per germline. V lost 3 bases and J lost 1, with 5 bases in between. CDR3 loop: CASSAQAKNIQYF. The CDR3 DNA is TGTGCCAGCAGCGCCCAGGCCAAAAACATTCAGTACTTC. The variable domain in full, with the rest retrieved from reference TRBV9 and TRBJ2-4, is DSGVTQTPKHLITATGQRVTLRCSPRSGDLSVYWYQQSLDQGLQFLIQYYNGEERAKGNILERFSAQQFPDLHSELNLSSLELGDSALYFCASSAQAKNIQYFGAGTRLSVL.